This T cell receptor (beta chain) appears in the sequencing data of a study of CD8+CD57+ T cells in acquired aplastic anemia. Looking at the study overall: The average for DNA from sorted CD4+ and CD8+ cells was 2.5 to 4 ug.

Whole-study findings and limits: The number of CD8+ CDR3 sequences shared by patients and controls was twenty-nine.

From germline, CDR1 is SQVTM and CDR2 ANQGSEA. The CDR3 consists of 11 residues. V was shortened by 6 bases and J by 7 bases, with 13 bases between the two germline ends. TCR beta VDJ and CDR3 were profiled, and genomic DNA was the template. One entry per CDR3 protein results from TCRdb running MiXCR on the reads. The sample holds hundreds of thousands of distinct CDR3 sequences, around a third seen once. Individuals selected for sequencing had exhibited CD8+CD57+ cell expansion on flow cytometry. Remarks on this clonotype: What it binds is not known.

This clonotype originated in a human donor with aplastic anemia. The sample comprised sorted CD4+, CD8+, or CD8+CD57+ T cells (not recorded which) from PBMCs. The chain joins TRBV29-1 to TRBJ2-7; D is ambiguous. In nucleotides, the CDR3 is TGCAGCGTAGGTAGAGCTGATGAGCAGTACTTC. Translating gives CSVGRADEQYF.